What follows is one T cell receptor (beta chain) and its context. Its specificity is unknown. The CDR3 covers 16 residues. Germline lookup yields CDR1 SGHTA and CDR2 FQGNSA. V was pared by 5 bases and J by 1 base, with 6 bases of the junction left unmatched. RNA amounts of about 0.5 to 1 ug underwent reverse transcription with random hexamers. One entry per CDR3 protein, called by TCRdb with MiXCR from the immunoSEQ multiplex PCR reads. The profile shows fewer than 85,000 distinct CDR3 sequences, approximately 94% of them singletons. TCR beta sequences were obtained from blood CD8+ and CD4+ T cells. This sample was taken from a study of CD8 T cells in Susac syndrome. General study results and limits: Total CD8+ and CD8+ TEMRA repertoires contained fewer than 20 and five Susac-specific public clones, respectively.

The TCR comes from a human donor with Susac syndrome. The chain links TRBV7-2 to TRBJ2-3; 10 nucleotides align to TRBD2. Sequencing input: CD8+ T cells from PBMCs. The CDR3 region is CASSLPTSGGTDTQYF. The CDR3 coding sequence is TGTGCCAGCAGCCTGCCTACTAGCGGGGGCACAGATACGCAGTATTTT.